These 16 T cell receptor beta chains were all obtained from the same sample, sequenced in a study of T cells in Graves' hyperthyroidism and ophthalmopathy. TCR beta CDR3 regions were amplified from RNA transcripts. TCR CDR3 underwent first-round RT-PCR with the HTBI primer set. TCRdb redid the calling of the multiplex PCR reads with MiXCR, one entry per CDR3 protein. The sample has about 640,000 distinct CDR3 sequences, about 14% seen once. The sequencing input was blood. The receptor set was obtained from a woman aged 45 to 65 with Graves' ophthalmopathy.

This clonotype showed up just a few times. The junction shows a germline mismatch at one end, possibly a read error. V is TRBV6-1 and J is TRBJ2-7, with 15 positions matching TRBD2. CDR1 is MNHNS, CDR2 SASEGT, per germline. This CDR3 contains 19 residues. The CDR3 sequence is CASRSWTGTSGRFSYGQYF. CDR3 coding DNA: TGTGCCAGCAGATCTTGGACCGGGACTAGCGGGAGGTTCTCCTACGGGCAGTACTTC.

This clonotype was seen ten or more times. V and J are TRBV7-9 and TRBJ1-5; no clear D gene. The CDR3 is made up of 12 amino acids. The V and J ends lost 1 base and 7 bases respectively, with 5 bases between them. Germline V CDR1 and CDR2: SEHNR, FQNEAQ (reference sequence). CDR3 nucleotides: TGTGCCAGCAGCTTAGGGCAGCAGCCCCAGCATTTT. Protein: CASSLGQQPQHF. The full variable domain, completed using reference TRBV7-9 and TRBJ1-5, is DTGVSQNPRHKITKRGQNVTFRCDPISEHNRLYWYRQTLGQGPEFLTYFQNEAQLEKSRLLSDRFSAERPKGSFSTLEIQRTEQGDSAMYLCASSLGQQPQHFGDGTRLSIL.

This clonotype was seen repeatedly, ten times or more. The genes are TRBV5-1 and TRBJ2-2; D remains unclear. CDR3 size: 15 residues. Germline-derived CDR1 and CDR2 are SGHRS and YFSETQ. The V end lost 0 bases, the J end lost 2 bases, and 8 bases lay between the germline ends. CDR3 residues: CASSLVSQNTGELFF. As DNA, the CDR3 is TGCGCCAGCAGCTTGGTTAGCCAAAACACCGGGGAGCTGTTTTTT.

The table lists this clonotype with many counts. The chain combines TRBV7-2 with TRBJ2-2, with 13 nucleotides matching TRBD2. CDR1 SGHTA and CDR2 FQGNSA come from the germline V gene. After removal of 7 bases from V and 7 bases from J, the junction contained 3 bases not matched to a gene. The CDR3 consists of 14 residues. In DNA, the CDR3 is TGTGCCAGCACCGGACTAGCGGGAGTCGGGGAGCTGTTTTTT. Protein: CASTGLAGVGELFF.

In DNA, the CDR3 is TGTGCCAGCAGTAAATCAACCGGGACAGCAAGCTCCTACGAGCAGTACTTC. It specifies CASSKSTGTASSYEQYF. The chain recombines TRBV6-2 or TRBV6-3 with TRBJ2-7; 7 positions match TRBD1. This CDR3 is built from 17 residues. Per germline, CDR1 MNHEY and CDR2 SVGEGT. V was pared by 5 bases and J by 0 bases, with 13 bases of the junction left unmatched.

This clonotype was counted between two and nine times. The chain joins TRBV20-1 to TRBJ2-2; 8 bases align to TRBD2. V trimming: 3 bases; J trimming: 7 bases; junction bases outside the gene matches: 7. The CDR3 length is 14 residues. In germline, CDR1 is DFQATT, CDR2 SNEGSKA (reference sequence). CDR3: CSASIGRAGGELFF. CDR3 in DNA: TGCAGTGCTAGTATCGGGAGGGCCGGCGGGGAGCTGTTTTTT.

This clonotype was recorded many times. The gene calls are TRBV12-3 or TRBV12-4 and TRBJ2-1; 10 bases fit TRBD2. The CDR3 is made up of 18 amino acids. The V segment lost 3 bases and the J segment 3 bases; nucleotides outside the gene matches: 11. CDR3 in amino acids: CASSFSSALAGVYNEQFF. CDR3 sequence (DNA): TGTGCCAGCAGTTTCTCCTCGGCTCTAGCGGGAGTCTACAATGAGCAGTTCTTC.

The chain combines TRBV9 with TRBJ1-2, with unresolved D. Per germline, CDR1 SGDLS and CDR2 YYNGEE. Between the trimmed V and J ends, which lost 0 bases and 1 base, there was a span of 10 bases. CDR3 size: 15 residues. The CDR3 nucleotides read TGTGCCAGCAGCGTAGATGGCAGCCTTAACTATGGCTACACCTTC. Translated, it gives CASSVDGSLNYGYTF. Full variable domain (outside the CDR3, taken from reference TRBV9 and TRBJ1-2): DSGVTQTPKHLITATGQRVTLRCSPRSGDLSVYWYQQSLDQGLQFLIQYYNGEERAKGNILERFSAQQFPDLHSELNLSSLELGDSALYFCASSVDGSLNYGYTFGSGTRLTVV.

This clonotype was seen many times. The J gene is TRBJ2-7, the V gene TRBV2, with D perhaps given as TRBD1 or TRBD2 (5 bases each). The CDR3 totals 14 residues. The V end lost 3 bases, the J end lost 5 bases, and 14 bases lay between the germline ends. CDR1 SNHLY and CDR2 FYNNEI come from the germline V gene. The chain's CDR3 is CASSDAGAFHEQYF. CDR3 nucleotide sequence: TGTGCCAGCAGTGATGCCGGGGCTTTCCACGAGCAGTACTTC. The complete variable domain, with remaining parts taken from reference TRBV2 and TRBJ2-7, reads EPEVTQTPSHQVTQMGQEVILRCVPISNHLYFYWYRQILGQKVEFLVSFYNNEISEKSEIFDDQFSVERPDGSNFTLKIRSTKLEDSAMYFCASSDAGAFHEQYFGPGTRLTVT.

The CDR3 is CASSFEGAGNSPLHF. In nucleotides, the CDR3 is TGTGCCAGCAGTTTCGAGGGGGCAGGTAATTCACCCCTCCACTTT. The V call is TRBV2, the J call TRBJ1-6; 7 nucleotides agree with TRBD1. The germline CDR1 and CDR2 sequences are SNHLY and FYNNEI. V trimming: 5 bases; J trimming: 6 bases; junction bases outside the gene matches: 7. There are 15 residues in the CDR3.

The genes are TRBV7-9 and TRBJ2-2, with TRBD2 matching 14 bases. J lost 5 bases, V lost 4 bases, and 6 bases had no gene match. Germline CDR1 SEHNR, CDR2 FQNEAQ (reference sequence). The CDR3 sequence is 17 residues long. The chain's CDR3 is CASSYSGLAGGTGELFF. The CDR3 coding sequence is TGTGCCAGCAGCTATTCCGGACTAGCGGGAGGAACCGGGGAGCTGTTTTTT.

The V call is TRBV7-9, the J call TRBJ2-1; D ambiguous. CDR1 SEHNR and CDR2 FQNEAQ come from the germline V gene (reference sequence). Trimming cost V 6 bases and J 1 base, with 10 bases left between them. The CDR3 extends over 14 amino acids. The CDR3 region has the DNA TGTGCCAGCAGGGAAGACGGGTCCTACAATGAGCAGTTCTTC. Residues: CASREDGSYNEQFF. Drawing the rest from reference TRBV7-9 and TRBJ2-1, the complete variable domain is DTGVSQNPRHKITKRGQNVTFRCDPISEHNRLYWYRQTLGQGPEFLTYFQNEAQLEKSRLLSDRFSAERPKGSFSTLEIQRTEQGDSAMYLCASREDGSYNEQFFGPGTRLTVL.

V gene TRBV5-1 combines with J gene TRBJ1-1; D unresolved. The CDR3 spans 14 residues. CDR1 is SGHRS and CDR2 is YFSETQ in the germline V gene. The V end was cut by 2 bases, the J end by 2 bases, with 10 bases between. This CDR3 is CASSLRGDNTEAFF. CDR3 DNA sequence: TGCGCCAGCAGCTTACGGGGAGATAACACTGAAGCTTTCTTT.

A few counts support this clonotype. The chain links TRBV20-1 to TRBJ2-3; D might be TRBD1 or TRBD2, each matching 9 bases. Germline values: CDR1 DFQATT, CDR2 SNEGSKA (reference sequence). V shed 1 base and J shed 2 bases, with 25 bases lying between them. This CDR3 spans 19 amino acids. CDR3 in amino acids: CSARGQGGRLAGTTDTQYF. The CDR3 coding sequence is TGCAGTGCTAGAGGACAGGGGGGAAGGCTAGCGGGAACCACAGATACGCAGTATTTT.

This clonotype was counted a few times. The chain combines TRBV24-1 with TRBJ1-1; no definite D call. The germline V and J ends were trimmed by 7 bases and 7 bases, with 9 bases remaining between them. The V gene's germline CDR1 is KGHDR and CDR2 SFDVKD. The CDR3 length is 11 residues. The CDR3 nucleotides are TGTGCCACCAGGGAGGCGGATGAAGCTTTCTTT. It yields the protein CATREADEAFF.

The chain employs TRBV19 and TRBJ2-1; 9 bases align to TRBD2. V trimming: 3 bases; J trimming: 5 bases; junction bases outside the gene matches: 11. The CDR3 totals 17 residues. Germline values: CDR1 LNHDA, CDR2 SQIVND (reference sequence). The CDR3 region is CASSMWASGNKDNEQFF. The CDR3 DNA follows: TGTGCCAGTAGTATGTGGGCTAGCGGGAATAAAGACAATGAGCAGTTCTTC.